Sequencing of this T cell receptor (beta chain) was carried out in a study of cytomegalovirus exposure and HLA in healthy donors. Study-wide context: A prior analysis found 95 million to 140 million unique TCR beta sequences from about 179 million T cells. Broader study findings: Judged likely to be a sequencing artifact was a cluster of highly shared sequence variants. An ancestry cluster, one associated with Asian ancestry, reportedly showed fewer N-insertions than the approximately 670-donor mean in a later analysis. Follow-up analysis later connected one missense variant in DCLRE1C with trimming of TCR beta V- and J-genes.

The PCR used 60 Vbeta and 13 Jbeta primers. Libraries were prepared by immunoSEQ multiplex PCR; TCRdb keeps only in-frame clonotypes and omits some of them. The table shows just over 150,000 clones, with roughly 80% occurring only once. This clone was recorded a few times. The target antigen is unknown. Sample: PBMCs. The receptor's source is a female donor in good health and CMV-seronegative.

The CDR3: CASSLTPGQGVGGYTF. The CDR3 DNA reads TGTGCCAGCAGCCTCACTCCGGGACAGGGGGTGGGGGGCTACACCTTC. The rearrangement links TRBV7-3 to TRBJ1-2, with 11 bases identical to TRBD1. The CDR3 is 16 amino acids. Germline V gene lookup returns CDR1 SGHTA and CDR2 FQGTGA. With V trimmed by 5 bases and J by 8 bases, 13 bases remained unmatched.